One T cell receptor beta chain is described in this entry. The antigen remains unidentified. Via CD45RO/CCR7/CD25/CD127/CD95/CD27, cells of the CD4+ naive, central memory, regulatory and stem cell-like memory subsets were sorted. This sample stems from a study of beta chain features in type 1 diabetes. Regarding the study as a whole: In the patient group, naive, central memory and Treg TCRB repertoires seemed more alike than in the healthy donor group. When cDNA is sequenced, cells with high TCR expression could be over-represented.

CDR1 is SEHNR, CDR2 FQNEAQ, per germline (reference sequence). Between the trimmed V and J ends, which lost 6 bases and 4 bases, there was a span of 12 bases. The CDR3 consists of 13 residues. Since all of the isolated RNA was reverse transcribed, expressed TCRB transcripts were what got sequenced. Deep immunoSEQ sequencing covered naive, central memory and regulatory T cell samples. Sequenced by immunoSEQ multiplex PCR; TCRdb stores in-frame clones only, minus some. Of 400,000 to 550,000 clones listed, around 10% were seen once; the top ten hold approximately 0.05%. The chain joins TRBV7-9 to TRBJ1-2; the D is unclear. The specimen was naive CD4+ T cells from blood. The clonotype was recovered from a woman between 18 and 29 years old in good health. The CDR3 sequence: CASSRAASYGYTF. For the CDR3, the DNA is TGTGCCAGCAGTCGCGCGGCCAGCTATGGCTACACCTTC.